Following are 23 T cell receptor beta chains from one sample sequenced in a study of cytomegalovirus exposure and HLA in healthy donors. Profiled with immunoSEQ multiplex PCR; TCRdb holds only in-frame clones, not every one. The data hold 100,000 or so clones, with 86% observed a single time. Sequencing was performed on PBMCs. The receptors come from a young woman in good health and CMV-seropositive.

V and J are TRBV5-4 and TRBJ2-7; no definite D call. The length of the CDR3 is 12 residues. Germline V lookup: CDR1 SGHNT, CDR2 YYREEE (reference sequence). Deletions cut 4 bases from V and 9 bases from J, with 14 bases between. The CDR3 coding sequence is TGTGCCAGCAGCCTTGACACCGTGGGGCAGTACTTC. This translates into CASSLDTVGQYF.

The chain employs TRBV7-3 and TRBJ2-3, with 12 bases matching TRBD2. The CDR3 contains 14 residues. The germline V gene encodes CDR1 SGHTA and CDR2 FQGTGA. The V gene end was trimmed by 4 bases and the J gene end by 5 bases; junction bases not matched to a gene: 1. CDR3 protein: CASSSGLAGDTQYF. CDR3 bases: TGTGCCAGCAGCTCGGGACTAGCGGGAGATACGCAGTATTTT.

Only one count was recorded for this clone. This sequence joins TRBV28 and TRBJ1-1, with D perhaps matching TRBD1 (5 bases). The germline gives CDR1 MDHEN, CDR2 SYDVKM. The CDR3 is 14 residues long. V was cut by 4 bases and J by 5 bases, with 14 bases left in between. The CDR3 sequence is CASSSSGRRTEAFF. The CDR3 coding sequence is TGTGCCAGCAGTTCTTCAGGGAGGAGGACTGAAGCTTTCTTT.

The chain has TRBV7-9 and TRBJ2-7, with 7 positions matching TRBD2. The germline gives CDR1 SEHNR, CDR2 FQNEAQ (reference sequence). With 8 bases clipped from V and 10 bases from J, the junction kept 11 bases outside the gene matches. The CDR3 spans 12 residues. CDR3 sequence reads: CASESAGNRQYF. The CDR3 nucleotides read TGTGCCAGCGAGTCAGCGGGGAACCGACAGTACTTC.

The chain uses TRBV27 and TRBJ2-4; 10 bases agree with TRBD1. V gave up 5 bases and J gave up 0 bases; unmatched junction bases: 16. This CDR3 region has 20 residues. CDR1 is MNHEY and CDR2 is SMNVEV in the germline V gene (reference sequence). CDR3 sequence reads: CASSPLAPGQGVAAKNIQYF. Written as DNA, the CDR3 is TGTGCCAGCAGTCCCCTCGCCCCAGGACAGGGGGTGGCAGCCAAAAACATTCAGTACTTC.

V is TRBV5-4 and J is TRBJ2-7, with D perhaps matching TRBD1 (6 bases). Germline V gives CDR1 SGHNT, CDR2 YYREEE (reference sequence). The V end lost 4 bases, the J end lost 3 bases, and 11 bases lay between the germline ends. The CDR3 is made up of 13 amino acids. The CDR3 region is CASSPGQNYEQYF. The DNA for the CDR3 is TGTGCCAGCAGCCCCGGACAGAACTACGAGCAGTACTTC.

The chain is built from TRBV4-1 and TRBJ1-1; D may be TRBD1 (5 bases). The V gene lost 3 bases and the J gene lost 1 base, with 6 bases spanning the gap. Per germline, CDR1 MGHRA and CDR2 YSYEKL. The CDR3 is 13 amino acids. The CDR3 region has the DNA TGCGCCAGCAGCCACCAGGGGAACACTGAAGCTTTCTTT. Translating it yields CASSHQGNTEAFF.

The rearrangement joins TRBV5-6 to TRBJ2-5, with D unclear. There are 12 residues in the CDR3. Trimming removed 2 bases at V and 5 bases at J, with 7 bases between. CDR1 and CDR2 from the germline V gene are SGHDT and YYEEEE. CDR3 protein: CASSFSTETQYF. Here the CDR3 DNA reads TGTGCCAGCAGCTTCTCGACTGAGACCCAGTACTTC.

J is TRBJ2-3 and V is TRBV6-5; TRBD1 matches 7 bases. Germline V gene lookup returns CDR1 MNHEY and CDR2 SVGAGI. Trimming cost V 5 bases and J 14 bases; bases outside gene matches: 16. The CDR3 is made up of 14 amino acids. The DNA of the CDR3 is TGTGCCAGCAGTGATAATACCGGGACAGAGCCATTGTATTTT. It yields the protein CASSDNTGTEPLYF.

This clone was seen just once. V and J are TRBV28 and TRBJ1-1; no reliable D call. In germline, CDR1 is MDHEN, CDR2 SYDVKM. This CDR3 has 14 residues. V lost 2 bases to trimming and J lost 3 bases, with 10 bases between them. CDR3 amino acids: CASSLLREDTEAFF. DNA for the CDR3: TGTGCCAGCAGTTTACTCCGGGAAGACACTGAAGCTTTCTTT.

In regard to this clone: At the DNA level, this CDR3 is encoded by other sequences in the same sample as well. The chain carries TRBV29-1 and TRBJ2-7, with a weak D call TRBD2 (6 bases). Germline lookup yields CDR1 SQVTM and CDR2 ANQGSEA. The CDR3 is 13 residues long. V gave up 3 bases and J gave up 3 bases, with 12 bases separating them. The CDR3 nucleotides are TGCAGCGTTGACGGGGGTGGGAGCTACGAGCAGTACTTC. Protein: CSVDGGGSYEQYF.

The chain is built from TRBV4-1 and TRBJ2-3, with D unresolved. CDR1 is MGHRA, CDR2 YSYEKL, per germline. V lost 0 bases and J lost 3, with 7 bases in between. The CDR3 has 14 residues. The CDR3 sequence is CASSQEPRTDTQYF. CDR3 bases: TGCGCCAGCAGCCAAGAGCCCCGGACAGATACGCAGTATTTT.

The rearrangement links TRBV20-1 to TRBJ1-2; tentatively, D is TRBD1 (5 bases). This CDR3 spans 11 amino acids. Per the germline V gene, CDR1 is DFQATT and CDR2 is SNEGSKA (reference sequence). The V and J ends lost 5 bases and 8 bases respectively, with 12 bases between them. CDR3 DNA: TGCAGTGCTGCACCCGGGGGGGGCTACACCTTC. This translates into CSAAPGGGYTF.

V and J are TRBV10-1 and TRBJ1-5; 7 bases are shared with TRBD1. V was pared by 11 bases and J by 5 bases, with 9 bases of the junction left unmatched. The CDR3 sequence is 13 residues long. The germline V gene encodes CDR1 WNHNN and CDR2 SYGVQD (reference sequence). In DNA form, the CDR3 reads TGCGCCGGAAACCCGGGACAGTATCAGCCCCAGCATTTT. Protein product: CAGNPGQYQPQHF.

The rearrangement uses TRBV5-1 and TRBJ1-2; D gene uncertain. The CDR3 has 13 residues. V gave up 4 bases and J gave up 2 bases, with 9 bases separating them. Germline assignment: CDR1 SGHRS and CDR2 YFSETQ. As DNA, the CDR3 is TGCGCCAGCAGCCTGGGAGAAAACTATGGCTACACCTTC. The encoded protein is CASSLGENYGYTF.

V usage is TRBV27 and J usage is TRBJ2-4; 7 nucleotides line up with TRBD1. V was pared by 4 bases and J by 0 bases, with 6 bases of the junction left unmatched. The CDR3 runs to 16 residues. Germline V gene lookup returns CDR1 MNHEY and CDR2 SMNVEV (reference sequence). DNA for the CDR3: TGTGCCAGCAGTTCGGGGACAGTCCTAGCCAAAAACATTCAGTACTTC. It codes for CASSSGTVLAKNIQYF.

This clone occurred once. This rearrangement joins TRBV10-1 to TRBJ1-2, with no clear D. In germline, CDR1 is WNHNN, CDR2 SYGVQD (reference sequence). This CDR3 has 14 residues. The ends were cut back, 3 bases at V and 1 base at J, with 9 bases in the middle. The CDR3 protein is CASSDSGINYGYTF. In DNA form, the CDR3 reads TGCGCCAGCAGTGACTCGGGAATTAACTATGGCTACACCTTC.

The J gene is TRBJ2-5, the V gene TRBV27; weak D call: TRBD1 (6 bases). The CDR3 sequence is 16 residues long. CDR1 is MNHEY, CDR2 SMNVEV, per germline (reference sequence). With 7 bases removed from V and 0 bases from J, the gap between germline ends came to 18 bases. CDR3 in DNA: TGTGCCAGCAAGGGCCTTGAGGGGGTGAACCAAGAGACCCAGTACTTC. Translated, it gives CASKGLEGVNQETQYF.

This chain joins TRBV27 and TRBJ2-3, with 8 bases lining up with TRBD2. V gave up 3 bases and J gave up 1 base; unmatched junction bases: 12. The CDR3 is 18 amino acids. The germline gives CDR1 MNHEY, CDR2 SMNVEV (reference sequence). The CDR3 region is CASSFLRIAGPGTDTQYF. Written as DNA, the CDR3 is TGTGCCAGCAGTTTTTTACGCATAGCGGGGCCCGGCACAGATACGCAGTATTTT.

This chain uses TRBV5-6 with TRBJ2-5; 10 nucleotides align to TRBD1. Trimming removed 2 bases from V and 0 bases from J; junction bases left unmatched: 4. Looked up from germline, CDR1 is SGHDT and CDR2 is YYEEEE. CDR3 size: 16 residues. DNA of the CDR3: TGTGCCAGCAGCTTTTTAGGGACAGGGGACCAAGAGACCCAGTACTTC. This translates into CASSFLGTGDQETQYF. Using reference TRBV5-6 and TRBJ2-5 for the parts outside the CDR3, the full variable domain is DAGVTQSPTHLIKTRGQQVTLRCSPKSGHDTVSWYQQALGQGPQFIFQYYEEEERQRGNFPDRFSGHQFPNYSSELNVNALLLGDSALYLCASSFLGTGDQETQYFGPGTRLLVL.

V and J are TRBV19 and TRBJ2-7; 13 bases are a match to TRBD2. The ends lost 1 base at V and 5 bases at J; junction bases unmatched: 2. CDR1 LNHDA and CDR2 SQIVND come from the germline V gene (reference sequence). This CDR3 is built from 15 residues. CDR3 amino acids: CASSIVGTSGNEQYF. In nucleotides, the CDR3 is TGTGCCAGTAGTATAGTCGGGACTAGCGGGAACGAGCAGTACTTC.

The V call is TRBV9, the J call TRBJ2-7, with 10 positions matching TRBD2. With 4 bases clipped from V and 3 bases from J, the junction kept 7 bases outside the gene matches. This CDR3 spans 15 amino acids. CDR1 is SGDLS and CDR2 is YYNGEE in the germline V gene. The CDR3 sequence: CASSPRASGSYEQYF. CDR3 in DNA: TGTGCCAGCAGCCCCCGAGCTAGCGGGAGCTACGAGCAGTACTTC.

The V gene is TRBV9, the J gene TRBJ1-2; no reliable D call. The germline V gene has CDR1 SGDLS and CDR2 YYNGEE. Between the trimmed V and J ends, which lost 4 bases and 2 bases, there was a span of 9 bases. The CDR3 totals 13 residues. The CDR3 here is CASSPSGNYGYTF. CDR3 DNA: TGTGCCAGCAGCCCCTCGGGGAACTATGGCTACACCTTC.